A selection of T cell receptor beta chains follows, all from one sample in a study of vaccination effects on CD4 cells after COVID-19. Some clones are missing from TCRdb's copy, which holds only in-frame ones; the method was immunoSEQ multiplex PCR. This table holds over 25,000 clones, approximately 79% found once. These receptors have no identified antigens. The material was CD4+ T cells from PBMCs cultured with SARS-CoV-2 spike peptides, obtained after COVID-19 vaccination. These receptors came from a human donor who received a COVID-19 vaccine. Some clones in this sample may be carry-over from other donors' samples. The CDR3 runs from the conserved cysteine through the conserved F or W. A D gene is named only where the DNA matches it firmly. Size is omitted from some rows. Given values are once, few, many or a class for expanded clones.

V gene	clone size	J gene	D gene	CDR3 DNA	CDR3 protein
TRBV5-5	-	TRBJ2-1	-	TGTGCCAGCAGCTTGTTTAGGCTGGCAAGTGAGCAGTTCTTC	CASSLFRLASEQFF
TRBV4-3	-	TRBJ2-3	-	TGCGCCAGCAGCCATTATCAGGGGGGAGGCACAGATACGCAGTATTTT	CASSHYQGGGTDTQYF
TRBV6-5	-	TRBJ1-4	TRBD1	TGTGCCAGCAGCCGCGGGACAGCAACTAATGAAAAACTGTTTTTT	CASSRGTATNEKLFF
TRBV5-6	-	TRBJ1-2	-	TGTGCCAGCAGCCCAAACCCTGACGGAGGGACCTTC	CASSPNPDGGTF
TRBV27	-	TRBJ1-5	-	TGTGCCAGCAGAGAAAGCAATCAGCCCCAGCATTTT	CASRESNQPQHF
TRBV6-5	-	TRBJ2-5	-	TGTGCCAGCAGTCCATACTCCGTCGGAGAGACCCAGTACTTC	CASSPYSVGETQYF
TRBV7-2	-	TRBJ2-5	-	TGTGCCAGCAGCACAGACAGACAAGAGACCCAGTACTTC	CASSTDRQETQYF
TRBV27	-	TRBJ2-1	TRBD1	TGTGCCAGCAGTTCCGACAGGGGACACCTCTCCTACAATGAGCAGTTCTTC	CASSSDRGHLSYNEQFF
TRBV2	-	TRBJ1-1	-	TGTGCCAGCACCCGAAAGGGGTACACTGAAGCTTTCTTT	CASTRKGYTEAFF
TRBV11-1	-	TRBJ2-2	-	TGTGCCAGCAGCTTAAGCAGGGGCTTTGACACCGGGGAGCTGTTTTTT	CASSLSRGFDTGELFF
TRBV4-1	few	TRBJ1-1	-	TGCGCCAGCAGCCTTAGGGGGGCTGGCACTGAAGCTTTCTTT	CASSLRGAGTEAFF
TRBV4-1	-	TRBJ2-1	-	TGCGCCAGCAGCCCTCCGGTGAGCTCCTACAATGAGCAGTTCTTC	CASSPPVSSYNEQFF
TRBV18	-	TRBJ1-3	-	TGTGCCAGCTCTATCCGTAGAGCGGACTCTGGAAACACCATATATTTT	CASSIRRADSGNTIYF
TRBV29-1	-	TRBJ1-2	TRBD1	TGCAGCGTCCGGACAGGGGGCGTCTTGGATGGCTACACCTTC	CSVRTGGVLDGYTF
TRBV19	-	TRBJ1-2	-	TGTGCCAGTAGTATGACAGCAACCGCTAACTATGGCTACACCTTC	CASSMTATANYGYTF
TRBV28	-	TRBJ1-1	TRBD1	TGTGCCAGCGCGGCCGTACAGGGGATGAACACTGAAGCTTTCTTT	CASAAVQGMNTEAFF
TRBV2	-	TRBJ2-5	-	TGTGCCAGCGGGAGGGGGGGAGAGACCCAGTACTTC	CASGRGGETQYF
TRBV5-1	-	TRBJ2-5	TRBD1	TGCGCCAGCAGCCCCCGGACAGGGCAAGAGACCCAGTACTTC	CASSPRTGQETQYF
TRBV7-2	-	TRBJ1-2	-	TGTGCCAGCAGCGGGGGGCCCGAACAACTTAACTATGGCTACACCTTC	CASSGGPEQLNYGYTF
TRBV10-3	-	TRBJ2-3	-	TGTGCCATCAGTGCCAGGGCCCCTAGCACAGATACGCAGTATTTT	CAISARAPSTDTQYF
TRBV6-5	once	TRBJ1-5	TRBD1	TGTGCCAGCAGACCGGGACAGGTGAGAGAGCCCCAGCATTTT	CASRPGQVREPQHF
TRBV7-2	-	TRBJ1-2	-	TGTGCCAGCAGCTTAGTGGTGGGGACGGGGGAATTTTATGGCTACACCTTC	CASSLVVGTGEFYGYTF
TRBV7-2	-	TRBJ2-5	-	TGTGCCAGCAGCTTCCCCAAAGACCAAGAGACCCAGTACTTC	CASSFPKDQETQYF
TRBV28	-	TRBJ1-1	-	TGTGCCAGCAGTGGGACAAAAGAAAGGACTGAAGCTTTCTTT	CASSGTKERTEAFF
TRBV4-2	-	TRBJ2-3	-	TGTGCCAGCAGCCGACCCCTGGCCACCCGGAGGGCAGATACGCAGTATTTT	CASSRPLATRRADTQYF
TRBV19	-	TRBJ2-5	-	TGTGCCAGTAGTACCAACCGGGACAAAGAGACCCAGTACTTC	CASSTNRDKETQYF
TRBV7-2	-	TRBJ1-1	-	TGTGCCAGCAGCTTAGAGGCCAGGGGTGGGAGCACTGAAGCTTTCTTT	CASSLEARGGSTEAFF
TRBV24-1	medium-sized	TRBJ2-5	TRBD2	TGTGCCACCAGTCTCAGCGGGGAGACGTGGGGAGAGACCCAGTACTTC	CATSLSGETWGETQYF
TRBV7-8	-	TRBJ1-3	-	TGTGCCAGCAGCTTATACGGGGCCGGAAACACCATATATTTT	CASSLYGAGNTIYF
TRBV5-1	-	TRBJ1-1	-	TGCGCCAGCAGCTTGGGAGAGACGAGGAACACTGAAGCTTTCTTT	CASSLGETRNTEAFF
TRBV19	-	TRBJ2-6	-	TGTGCCAGTACCCCATCAGGGTCTTCTGGGGCCAACGTCCTGACTTTC	CASTPSGSSGANVLTF
TRBV7-9	-	TRBJ2-3	-	TGTGCCAGCAGCTTAAAGGGGCCCCCTAACACAGATACGCAGTATTTT	CASSLKGPPNTDTQYF